The subject of this entry is one T cell receptor beta chain. The CDR3 loop spans 14 amino acids. CDR1 SEHNR and CDR2 FQNEAQ come from the germline V gene (reference sequence). Deletions cut 5 bases from V and 4 bases from J, with 9 bases between. The sample belongs to a study of blood T cell repertoires in COVID-19. Turning to the study itself: Researchers got acute and convalescent COVID-19 samples from the United States, Italy and Spain.

Assay used: immunoSEQ multiplex PCR; TCRdb lists only in-frame clones, some missing. Of more than 120,000 clones listed, just under 90% are singletons. Sequences were obtained from peripheral blood. The clonotype comes from a woman aged 50 to 60 with active or convalescent COVID-19. The chain carries TRBV7-9 and TRBJ1-6; D is uncertain. Written as DNA, the CDR3 is TGTGCCAGCAGCGCCATGGCTTATAATTCACCCCTCCACTTT. Translated, it gives CASSAMAYNSPLHF.